One and the same sample provided the 8 T cell receptor beta chains below, sequenced in a study of blood T cell repertoires in COVID-19. Measured with immunoSEQ multiplex PCR; TCRdb has only the in-frame clones, and not every one. There are a few hundred thousand clones in the sample; 88% occur only once, and approximately 0.7% lies in the top ten. The source material was peripheral blood. Every receptor here comes from a human donor in a cohort sampled during active COVID-19.

V is TRBV29-1 and J is TRBJ1-2; 10 positions match TRBD1. Trimming took 7 bases from V and 5 from J; bases not matched to a gene: 7. The CDR3 sequence is 13 residues long. The germline gives CDR1 SQVTM, CDR2 ANQGSEA. The CDR3 sequence is CSAWTGGDYGYTF. The CDR3 nucleotides read TGCAGCGCTTGGACAGGGGGAGATTATGGCTACACCTTC.

This chain joins TRBV29-1 and TRBJ1-2, with 8 bases fitting TRBD1. CDR3 length equals 15 residues. V gave up 4 bases and J gave up 8 bases; unmatched junction bases: 15. Per the germline V gene, CDR1 is SQVTM and CDR2 is ANQGSEA. CDR3 coding DNA: TGCAGCGTTGGTATTTACCACCAGGGGGCGCAGGGCTACACCTTC. This encodes CSVGIYHQGAQGYTF.

The chain has TRBV3-1 (or the pseudogene TRBV3-2) and TRBJ1-6; D unresolved. Deletions cut 0 bases from V and 14 bases from J, with 17 bases between. Germline V gene lookup returns CDR1 LGHDT and CDR2 YNNKEL (reference sequence). This CDR3 spans 15 amino acids. The CDR3 loop is CASSQDVRTGGSLHF. CDR3 nucleotide sequence: TGTGCCAGCAGCCAAGATGTCCGAACCGGCGGATCCCTCCACTTT.

The chain has TRBV11-2 and TRBJ2-7; TRBD2 is a possible D gene (7 bases). The CDR3 extends over 17 amino acids. CDR1 and CDR2 from the germline V gene are SGHAT and FQNNGV. The ends were cut back, 6 bases at V and 0 bases at J, with 21 bases in the middle. CDR3 loop: CASRHPGGPISSYEQYF. The CDR3 DNA reads as TGTGCCAGCAGACATCCGGGGGGCCCCATTAGCTCCTACGAGCAGTACTTC.

Points on this clone: The same CDR3 is also encoded by other DNA sequences in this sample. The rearrangement links TRBV4-2 to TRBJ1-5; D gene ambiguous. Germline CDR1 reads LGHNA; CDR2 reads YNFKEQ. V gave up 0 bases and J gave up 6 bases, with 6 bases separating them. The CDR3 is 13 amino acids. The CDR3 region has the DNA TGTGCCAGCAGCCAAGATCGGGGTCAGCCCCAGCATTTT. Translation: CASSQDRGQPQHF.

In DNA, the CDR3 is TGCGCCAGCAGTCATGAGATTCCCAACTATGGCTACACCTTC. This gives the protein CASSHEIPNYGYTF. The V gene is TRBV10-1, the J gene TRBJ1-2; D unclear. Germline loops: CDR1 WNHNN, CDR2 SYGVQD (reference sequence). Trimming pared 5 bases from V and 2 bases from J, leaving 12 bases between. There are 14 residues in the CDR3.

The chain employs TRBV19 and TRBJ1-3; D unresolved. Germline CDR1 and CDR2: LNHDA and SQIVND (reference sequence). V lost 7 bases, J lost 3 bases, and 10 bases lay in between. This CDR3 spans 13 amino acids. The CDR3 here is CASTGAGGNTIYF. Written as DNA, the CDR3 is TGTGCCAGTACAGGCGCTGGTGGAAACACCATATATTTT.

V and J are TRBV27 and TRBJ2-2; 11 bases map to TRBD1. Germline CDR1 is MNHEY and CDR2 is SMNVEV (reference sequence). Losses at the gene ends were 5 bases for V and 6 bases for J; bases not matched to a gene: 8. This CDR3 has 16 amino acids. The CDR3 nucleotides are TGTGCCAGCAGTGAACTACCGGGACAGGGGGCCGGGGAGCTGTTTTTT. Protein: CASSELPGQGAGELFF.